A single sample gave rise to the 31 T cell receptor beta chains below, sequenced in a study of siplizumab effects on memory and regulatory T cells. Profiled with immunoSEQ multiplex PCR; TCRdb holds only in-frame clones, not every one. The data show about 120,000 clones, about 93% seen once. Input material: non-Treg CD4+ T cells sorted from blood. All receptors derive from a human donor in good health.

V usage is TRBV7-6 and J usage is TRBJ2-2; D is possibly TRBD2 (6 bases). The CDR3 loop spans 17 amino acids. CDR1 and CDR2 (germline): SGHVS, FNYEAQ. Trimming stripped 5 bases from V and 7 bases from J, with 23 bases between. The CDR3 DNA is TGTGCCAGCAGCCTTGCCGGGACTCTCGTAATGGGCGGGGAGCTGTTTTTT. Protein product: CASSLAGTLVMGGELFF.

This chain uses TRBV7-3 with TRBJ2-3, with D hard to call. Germline-derived CDR1 and CDR2 are SGHTA and FQGTGA. This CDR3 region has 13 residues. Trimming stripped 2 bases from V and 6 bases from J, with 9 bases between. The CDR3 region is CASSLLRLDTQYF. In DNA form, the CDR3 reads TGTGCCAGCAGCTTACTCAGGCTGGATACGCAGTATTTT.

The V call is TRBV5-6, the J call TRBJ2-5; D is uncertain. CDR3 length equals 13 residues. Trimming took 2 bases from V and 5 from J, leaving 10 bases between them. CDR1 and CDR2 from the germline V gene are SGHDT and YYEEEE. The CDR3 coding sequence is TGTGCCAGCAGCTTTGATGTGGGGGAGACCCAGTACTTC. As protein: CASSFDVGETQYF.

The gene calls are TRBV13 and TRBJ1-5; D gene unclear. The CDR3 consists of 14 residues. The germline V gene has CDR1 PRHDT and CDR2 FYEKMQ (reference sequence). Trimming removed 3 bases at V and 6 bases at J, with 12 bases between. This chain's CDR3 is CASSFWGVGQPQHF. In DNA, the CDR3 is TGTGCCAGCAGCTTTTGGGGTGTAGGTCAGCCCCAGCATTTT.

This clone was counted a single time. V and J are TRBV2 and TRBJ2-5, with D possibly matching TRBD1 (6 bases). The J call may be in error: the DNA end matches TRBJ2-7 better. The CDR3 has 17 residues. Germline assignment: CDR1 SNHLY and CDR2 FYNNEI. CDR3 sequence reads: CASSEALLQGLSYEQYF. The CDR3 DNA reads as TGTGCCAGCAGTGAAGCGCTCTTACAGGGCCTCTCCTACGAGCAGTACTTC.

The V and J genes are TRBV29-1 and TRBJ2-5, with D possibly called TRBD1 or TRBD2 (5 bases each). The germline V and J ends were trimmed by 3 bases and 4 bases, with 12 bases remaining between them. From germline, CDR1 is SQVTM and CDR2 ANQGSEA. This CDR3 is built from 13 residues. The CDR3 nucleotides read TGCAGCGTTGATGGGGGTTTCCGAGAGACCCAGTACTTC. Protein: CSVDGGFRETQYF.

The V gene is TRBV28, the J gene TRBJ1-1; D is undetermined. Germline V gene lookup returns CDR1 MDHEN and CDR2 SYDVKM. The V end was cut by 5 bases, the J end by 4 bases, with 17 bases between. There are 15 residues in the CDR3. DNA of the CDR3: TGTGCCAGCAGTCCTAACCGCGGGTTTGGCACTGAAGCTTTCTTT. It encodes CASSPNRGFGTEAFF.

The genes are TRBV29-1 and TRBJ2-7, with 8 bases lining up with TRBD1. Germline CDR1 SQVTM, CDR2 ANQGSEA. The CDR3 has 14 amino acids. J was trimmed by 6 bases and V by 7 bases; bases with no gene match: 14. The CDR3: CSAGLGQGIGEQYF. CDR3 bases: TGCAGCGCAGGATTAGGACAGGGTATTGGCGAGCAGTACTTC.

The CDR3, as DNA: TGTGCCAGCCGACCGGCAGGGTCGGGTCAGCCCCAGCATTTT. Amino acids: CASRPAGSGQPQHF. This rearrangement joins TRBV25-1 to TRBJ1-5; possible D gene TRBD1, 5 bases. This CDR3 is 14 amino acids long. Germline CDR1 and CDR2: MGHDK and SYGVNS. Deletions cut 8 bases from V and 6 bases from J, with 17 bases between. Drawing the rest from reference TRBV25-1 and TRBJ1-5, the complete variable domain is EADIYQTPRYLVIGTGKKITLECSQTMGHDKMYWYQQDPGMELHLIHYSYGVNSTEKGDLSSESTVSRIRTEHFPLTLESARPSHTSQYLCASRPAGSGQPQHFGDGTRLSIL.

The chain couples TRBV5-5 to TRBJ1-6; D is perhaps TRBD1 (6 bases). CDR1 and CDR2 (germline): SGHKS, YYEKEE (reference sequence). The V end was cut by 3 bases, the J end by 8 bases, with 12 bases between. The CDR3 loop spans 14 amino acids. CDR3 amino acids: CASSWFEGDSPLHF. The CDR3 nucleotides are TGTGCCAGCAGCTGGTTCGAGGGGGATTCACCCCTCCACTTT.

Note on this clone: Other DNA variants within this sample encode the same CDR3. The gene calls are TRBV6-5 and TRBJ2-7, with TRBD2 matching over 7 bases. The CDR3 is 11 residues long. Unmatched junction bases numbered 1, after V lost 4 bases and J lost 7 bases. CDR1 is MNHEY and CDR2 is SVGAGI in the germline V gene. This CDR3 is CASSWGGEQYF. The CDR3 nucleotides are TGTGCCAGCAGTTGGGGGGGGGAGCAGTACTTC.

This chain joins TRBV5-1 and TRBJ2-2, with D possibly TRBD1 on 6 matching bases. V lost 3 bases and J 5 bases, leaving 14 bases between the germline ends. The CDR3 spans 15 residues. The germline gives CDR1 SGHRS, CDR2 YFSETQ. DNA for the CDR3: TGCGCCAGCAGCTCCGGGACACCTAAGACCGGGGAGCTGTTTTTT. Its translation is CASSSGTPKTGELFF.

The chain uses TRBV5-4 and TRBJ1-2; D not resolved. Germline loops: CDR1 SGHNT, CDR2 YYREEE (reference sequence). CDR3 length: 14 amino acids. V was clipped by 2 bases and J by 8 bases, with 16 bases between them. The CDR3 is CASSFVISDQGYTF. DNA for the CDR3: TGTGCCAGCAGCTTTGTGATCTCGGACCAAGGCTACACCTTC. Using reference TRBV5-4 and TRBJ1-2 for the parts outside the CDR3, the full variable domain is ETGVTQSPTHLIKTRGQQVTLRCSSQSGHNTVSWYQQALGQGPQFIFQYYREEENGRGNFPPRFSGLQFPNYSSELNVNALELDDSALYLCASSFVISDQGYTFGSGTRLTVV.

This sequence joins TRBV12-5 and TRBJ1-5; 7 nucleotides match TRBD1. This CDR3 is 17 amino acids long. The junction had 14 bases not matched to a gene; V was cut back by 9 bases and J by 0 bases. CDR1 and CDR2 (germline): LGHNT, FRNRAP. CDR3 in amino acids: CASLRLGGPSSNQPQHF. In nucleotides, the CDR3 is TGTGCTAGCCTTAGATTAGGGGGCCCGTCTAGCAATCAGCCCCAGCATTTT.

The chain links TRBV19 to TRBJ1-1; no clear D gene. Per the germline V gene, CDR1 is LNHDA and CDR2 is SQIVND (reference sequence). Trimming stripped 1 base from V and 0 bases from J, with 6 bases between. The CDR3 contains 14 residues. CDR3 loop: CASSIVGLNTEAFF. The CDR3 nucleotides are TGTGCCAGTAGTATAGTAGGACTGAACACTGAAGCTTTCTTT.

This clone was recorded only once. The V gene is TRBV19, the J gene TRBJ1-2; D gene ambiguous. Germline V gene lookup returns CDR1 LNHDA and CDR2 SQIVND (reference sequence). The CDR3 totals 12 residues. V was shortened by 3 bases and J by 7 bases, with 9 bases between the two germline ends. CDR3 in DNA: TGTGCCAGTAGTATGGTGGGGTTTGGCTACACCTTC. This codes for CASSMVGFGYTF.

The chain recombines TRBV5-6 with TRBJ1-2, with a tentative D call TRBD1 (6 bases). V lost 4 bases to trimming and J lost 6 bases, with 13 bases between them. Germline CDR1 reads SGHDT; CDR2 reads YYEEEE. The CDR3 spans 13 residues. The CDR3: CASSLPGVDGYTF. CDR3 bases: TGTGCCAGCAGCCTGCCAGGGGTCGATGGCTACACCTTC.

The rearrangement links TRBV18 to TRBJ2-1; 8 bases agree with TRBD1. Per the germline V gene, CDR1 is KGHSH and CDR2 is LQKENI. V dropped 4 bases and J dropped 4; count of bases not matched to a gene: 3. The CDR3 has 14 amino acids. CDR3 bases: TGTGCCAGCTCACGGACAGGGAATTACAATGAGCAGTTCTTC. As protein: CASSRTGNYNEQFF.

The chain uses TRBV5-6 and TRBJ1-2; D perhaps matches TRBD1 (6 bases). This CDR3 comprises 11 residues. From germline, CDR1 is SGHDT and CDR2 YYEEEE. V lost 1 base to trimming and J lost 8 bases, with 6 bases between them. Here the CDR3 reads CASSLTGGYTF. The CDR3 nucleotides are TGTGCCAGCAGCTTGACAGGGGGCTACACCTTC.

V and J are TRBV4-3 and TRBJ1-1, with D uncertain. Germline V lookup: CDR1 LGHNA, CDR2 YSLEER. This CDR3 region has 15 residues. V lost 0 bases to trimming and J lost 5 bases, with 13 bases between them. CDR3 in amino acids: CASSQDVAGLTEAFF. The CDR3 nucleotides are TGCGCCAGCAGCCAAGATGTGGCGGGGTTGACTGAAGCTTTCTTT.

The chain links TRBV29-1 to TRBJ1-6; 7 nucleotides line up with TRBD1. Looked up from germline, CDR1 is SQVTM and CDR2 is ANQGSEA. The J segment lost 11 bases and the V segment lost 6 bases, leaving 10 bases of the junction unmatched. This CDR3 region has 13 residues. CDR3 residues: CSVRDSLDAPLHF. The CDR3 DNA reads TGCAGCGTGAGGGACAGCCTCGACGCACCCCTCCACTTT. Drawing the rest from reference TRBV29-1 and TRBJ1-6, the complete variable domain is SAVISQKPSRDICQRGTSLTIQCQVDSQVTMMFWYRQQPGQSLTLIATANQGSEATYESGFVIDKFPISRPNLTFSTLTVSNMSPEDSSIYLCSVRDSLDAPLHFGNGTRLTVT.

The chain links TRBV7-8 to TRBJ2-7; D is unresolved. The V and J ends lost 1 base and 3 bases respectively, with 16 bases between them. The CDR3 loop spans 16 amino acids. CDR1 and CDR2 (germline): SGHVS, FQNEAQ. Here the CDR3 reads CASSLGSAATIYEQYF. The DNA for the CDR3 is TGTGCCAGCAGCTTAGGGTCAGCCGCTACCATCTACGAGCAGTACTTC.

About this clone: Within the sample, other DNA sequences also encode this same CDR3. V and J are TRBV5-1 and TRBJ2-3; 9 bases are shared with TRBD1. The CDR3 is 14 amino acids. Germline-derived CDR1 and CDR2 are SGHRS and YFSETQ. The trim removed 4 bases at V and 3 bases at J, leaving 3 bases unmatched. The chain's CDR3 is CASSPGQGTDTQYF. In nucleotides, the CDR3 is TGCGCCAGCAGCCCTGGACAGGGGACAGATACGCAGTATTTT.

The genes are TRBV19 and TRBJ1-6; D perhaps matches TRBD1 (5 bases). Trimming pared 5 bases from V and 0 bases from J, leaving 17 bases between. Germline V gives CDR1 LNHDA, CDR2 SQIVND (reference sequence). CDR3 length: 18 amino acids. In DNA form, the CDR3 reads TGTGCCAGTAGTCGTCGGGACGGAGGGAGCTCCTATAATTCACCCCTCCACTTT. This gives the protein CASSRRDGGSSYNSPLHF. Together with reference TRBV19 and TRBJ1-6, the CDR3 gives the full variable domain: DGGITQSPKYLFRKEGQNVTLSCEQNLNHDAMYWYRQDPGQGLRLIYYSQIVNDFQKGDIAEGYSVSREKKESFPLTVTSAQKNPTAFYLCASSRRDGGSSYNSPLHFGNGTRLTVT.

This chain uses TRBV7-3 with TRBJ2-1; no definite D call. Germline CDR1 SGHTA, CDR2 FQGTGA. This CDR3 has 15 residues. The V and J ends lost 5 bases and 0 bases respectively, with 11 bases between them. DNA of the CDR3: TGTGCCAGCAGCCAAACGAGGAGCTCCTACAATGAGCAGTTCTTC. Translated, it gives CASSQTRSSYNEQFF.

The chain employs TRBV11-2 and TRBJ2-7, with 10 nucleotides matching TRBD1. J gave up 7 bases and V 3 bases, and 6 bases lay outside the gene matches. The CDR3 contains 14 residues. Germline V gives CDR1 SGHAT, CDR2 FQNNGV. The CDR3 DNA follows: TGTGCCAGCAGCTTGGGGGACAGGGGTTTTGAGCAGTACTTC. This sequence encodes CASSLGDRGFEQYF.

The V gene is TRBV15, the J gene TRBJ2-5, with 7 bases matching TRBD1. J gave up 5 bases and V 1 base, and 7 bases lay outside the gene matches. The CDR3 is 15 amino acids. Germline V gene sequence: CDR1 LNHNV, CDR2 YYDKDF (reference sequence). The DNA of the CDR3 is TGTGCCACCAGCAGAGGACTCGGGACAGCTGAGACCCAGTACTTC. Its protein is CATSRGLGTAETQYF.

This chain links TRBV7-7 with TRBJ2-2; possibly TRBD1 for D (6 bases). CDR3 length equals 13 residues. V was trimmed by 5 bases and J by 5 bases, leaving 9 bases between them. Germline CDR1 and CDR2: SSHAT and FNYEAQ (reference sequence). DNA of the CDR3: TGTGCCAGCAGCCTACAGGGTACCGGGGAGCTGTTTTTT. Residues: CASSLQGTGELFF.

The chain is built from TRBV4-3 and TRBJ2-7, with D possibly being TRBD1 (6 bases). V was shortened by 3 bases and J by 3 bases, with 15 bases between the two germline ends. The V gene's germline CDR1 is LGHNA and CDR2 YSLEER. This CDR3 is built from 15 residues. CDR3 nucleotide sequence: TGCGCCAGCAGCCAGGGGGACACAAATATCTACGAGCAGTACTTC. Residues: CASSQGDTNIYEQYF.

The J gene is TRBJ2-3, the V gene TRBV27; D is possibly TRBD1 (5 bases). Germline V CDR1 and CDR2: MNHEY, SMNVEV (reference sequence). The CDR3 loop spans 12 amino acids. V shed 9 bases and J shed 1 base, with 8 bases lying between them. CDR3 DNA sequence: TGTGCCAGTCGACAGCGCACAGATACGCAGTATTTT. Its translation is CASRQRTDTQYF.

The J gene is TRBJ2-1, the V gene TRBV6-1; 8 positions match TRBD1. Germline trimming cut 10 bases from V and 4 bases from J; bases unmatched to any gene: 6. Germline values: CDR1 MNHNS, CDR2 SASEGT. The CDR3 contains 13 residues. CDR3 nucleotide sequence: TGTGCCACTTCCGGGACAGGATACAATGAGCAGTTCTTC. This encodes CATSGTGYNEQFF.